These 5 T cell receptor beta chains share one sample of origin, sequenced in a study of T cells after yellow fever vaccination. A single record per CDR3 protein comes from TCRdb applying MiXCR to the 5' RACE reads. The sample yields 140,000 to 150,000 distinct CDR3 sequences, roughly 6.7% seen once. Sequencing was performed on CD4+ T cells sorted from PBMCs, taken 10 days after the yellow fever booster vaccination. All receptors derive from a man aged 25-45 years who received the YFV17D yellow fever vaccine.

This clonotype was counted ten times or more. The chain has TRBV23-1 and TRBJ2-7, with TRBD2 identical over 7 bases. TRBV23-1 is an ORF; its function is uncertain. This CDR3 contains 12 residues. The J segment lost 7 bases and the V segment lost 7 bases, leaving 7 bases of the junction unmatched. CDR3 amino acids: CASILNGGEQYF. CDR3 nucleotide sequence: TGCGCCAGCATCTTAAACGGGGGGGAGCAGTACTTC.

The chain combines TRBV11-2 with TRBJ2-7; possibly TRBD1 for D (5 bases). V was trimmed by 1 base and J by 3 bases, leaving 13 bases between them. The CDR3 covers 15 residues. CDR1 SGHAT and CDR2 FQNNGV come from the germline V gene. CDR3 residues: CASSLAAGSNYEQYF. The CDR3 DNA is TGTGCCAGCAGCTTAGCGGCAGGGTCAAACTACGAGCAGTACTTC.

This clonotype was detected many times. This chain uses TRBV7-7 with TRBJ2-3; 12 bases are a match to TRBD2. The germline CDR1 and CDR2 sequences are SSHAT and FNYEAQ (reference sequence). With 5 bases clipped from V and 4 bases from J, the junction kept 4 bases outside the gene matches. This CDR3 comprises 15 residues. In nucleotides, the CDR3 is TGTGCCAGCAGCCAAGGACTAGCGGGATCAGATACGCAGTATTTT. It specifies CASSQGLAGSDTQYF.

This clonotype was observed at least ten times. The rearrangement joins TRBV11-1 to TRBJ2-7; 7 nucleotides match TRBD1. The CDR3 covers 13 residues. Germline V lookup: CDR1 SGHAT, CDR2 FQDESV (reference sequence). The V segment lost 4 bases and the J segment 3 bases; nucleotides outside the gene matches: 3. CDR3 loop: CASSSRTGYEQYF. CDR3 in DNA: TGTGCCAGCAGCTCTCGGACAGGCTACGAGCAGTACTTC.

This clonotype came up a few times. As DNA, the CDR3 is TGTGCTAGTGGTTTGGCACCCCGGTCTGACAGCCACAATCAGCCCCAGCATTTT. Protein: CASGLAPRSDSHNQPQHF. The rearrangement uses TRBV12-5 and TRBJ1-5; a possible D gene is TRBD1 (5 bases). Germline V CDR1 and CDR2: LGHNT, FRNRAP. V lost 1 base to trimming and J lost 3 bases, with 19 bases between them. The CDR3 runs 18 residues.